This record covers a single T cell receptor beta chain. The antigen is undetermined. These data originate in a study of blood T cells in healthy people across ages. The individuals who served as donors were healthy Caucasians living in Russia, aged roughly 6 to 100. CDR1 SGHVS and CDR2 FQNEAQ come from the germline V gene. The CDR3 spans 14 residues. V dropped 1 base and J dropped 4 bases, with 10 bases sitting between them. With a J-beta primer mix and a sample-barcoded 5' primer, a second PCR ran about 7 to 12 cycles. Each cDNA was tagged by a template-switch adaptor containing 12 random nucleotides. TCRdb itself ran the 5' RACE reads through MiXCR, one entry per CDR3 protein. The sample includes around 1,000,000 distinct CDR3 sequences, approximately 38% seen only once; the top ten take roughly 14%. Study outcomes and limitations: TCR beta diversity per million T cells fell roughly linearly with age. There were more naive CD4+ cells and higher diversity in long-lived donors than in aged donors.

Sequencing was done on a sample of blood. This receptor was identified in a man between 18 and 29 years old in good health. The genes are TRBV7-8 and TRBJ1-2; D is uncertain. The CDR3 spells CASSLGDGPYGYTF. The CDR3 coding sequence is TGTGCCAGCAGCTTAGGAGACGGACCCTATGGCTACACCTTC.